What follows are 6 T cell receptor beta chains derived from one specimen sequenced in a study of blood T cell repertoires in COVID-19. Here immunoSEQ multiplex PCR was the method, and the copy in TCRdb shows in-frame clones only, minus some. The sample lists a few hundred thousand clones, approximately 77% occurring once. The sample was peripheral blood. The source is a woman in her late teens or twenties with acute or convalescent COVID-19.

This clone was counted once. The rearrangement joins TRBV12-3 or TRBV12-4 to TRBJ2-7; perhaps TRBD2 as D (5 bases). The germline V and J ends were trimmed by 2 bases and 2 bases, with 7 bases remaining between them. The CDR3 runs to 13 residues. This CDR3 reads CASSLQRTYEQYF. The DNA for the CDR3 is TGTGCCAGCAGTTTACAGCGGACCTACGAGCAGTACTTC.

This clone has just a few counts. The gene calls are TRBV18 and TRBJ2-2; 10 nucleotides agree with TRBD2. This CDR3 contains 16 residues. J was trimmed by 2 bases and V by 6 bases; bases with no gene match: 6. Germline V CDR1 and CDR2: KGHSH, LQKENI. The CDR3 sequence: CASSPGTSANTGELFF. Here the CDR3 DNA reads TGTGCCAGCTCCCCCGGGACTAGCGCCAACACCGGGGAGCTGTTTTTT.

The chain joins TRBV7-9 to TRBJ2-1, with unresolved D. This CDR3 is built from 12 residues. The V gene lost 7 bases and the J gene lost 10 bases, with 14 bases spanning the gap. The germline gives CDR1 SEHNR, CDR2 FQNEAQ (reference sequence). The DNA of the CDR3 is TGTGCCAGCACCCCACCCGGGTTCGAGCAGTTCTTC. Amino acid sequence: CASTPPGFEQFF.

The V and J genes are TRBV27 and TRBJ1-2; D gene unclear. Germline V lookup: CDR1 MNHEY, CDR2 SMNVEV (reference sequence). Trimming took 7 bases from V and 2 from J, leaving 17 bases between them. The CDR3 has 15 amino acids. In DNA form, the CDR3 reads TGTGCCAGCACCTCCCTTTCGGGCGGGAACTATGGCTACACCTTC. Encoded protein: CASTSLSGGNYGYTF.

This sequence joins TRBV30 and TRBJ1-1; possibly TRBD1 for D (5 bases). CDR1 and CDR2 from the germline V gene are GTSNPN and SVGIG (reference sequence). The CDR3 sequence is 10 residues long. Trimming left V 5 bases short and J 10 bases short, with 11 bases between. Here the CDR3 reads CAWGRGGAFF. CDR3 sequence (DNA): TGTGCCTGGGGGCGGGGGGGAGCTTTCTTT.

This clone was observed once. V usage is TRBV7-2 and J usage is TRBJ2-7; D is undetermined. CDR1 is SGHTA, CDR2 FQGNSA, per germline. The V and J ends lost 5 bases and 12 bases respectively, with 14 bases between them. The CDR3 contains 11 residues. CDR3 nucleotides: TGTGCCAGCAGCCCCGGAAGAGGCGTGTACTTC. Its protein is CASSPGRGVYF.